This TCR beta chain came from a study of blood T cell repertoires in COVID-19. Using immunoSEQ multiplex PCR, the repertoire was profiled, and TCRdb retains in-frame clones only, with some absent. The data contain 90,000 to 120,000 clones, 88% of them singletons. CDR1 is LNHDA and CDR2 is SQIVND in the germline V gene (reference sequence). This CDR3 has 14 residues. Trimming cost V 7 bases and J 2 bases, with 12 bases left between them. The TCR sequence derives from a woman aged 60-70 years with acute or convalescent COVID-19. The rearrangement links TRBV19 to TRBJ2-1; D gene ambiguous. Material for sequencing was peripheral blood. Here the CDR3 DNA reads TGTGCCAGTACCCCTCAAGCCGCCTACAATGAGCAGTTCTTC. Protein: CASTPQAAYNEQFF. The full variable domain, with the rest looked up from reference TRBV19 and TRBJ2-1, is DGGITQSPKYLFRKEGQNVTLSCEQNLNHDAMYWYRQDPGQGLRLIYYSQIVNDFQKGDIAEGYSVSREKKESFPLTVTSAQKNPTAFYLCASTPQAAYNEQFFGPGTRLTVL.